The 6 T cell receptor beta chains listed next were all sequenced from one sample in a study of T cell changes during pregnancy in multiple sclerosis. Here immunoSEQ multiplex PCR was the method, and the copy in TCRdb shows in-frame clones only, minus some. The sample holds 45,000 to 60,000 clones; roughly nine tenths are singletons and the top ten take roughly 8%. Here the sequenced sample was CD8+ T cells from peripheral blood mononuclear cells, taken in the second trimester of pregnancy. The receptors come from a female donor with multiple sclerosis, enrolled in a pregnancy study.

The V call is TRBV10-2, the J call TRBJ2-7, with TRBD2 identical over 7 bases. The junction had 7 bases not matched to a gene; V was cut back by 5 bases and J by 3 bases. Germline loops: CDR1 WSHSY, CDR2 SAAADI. The CDR3 sequence is 14 residues long. The CDR3 DNA reads TGCGCCAGCAGTCGATCGACTAGCCGCTACGAGCAGTACTTC. This encodes CASSRSTSRYEQYF.

In its sample, this clone was seen once. This chain joins TRBV2 and TRBJ2-1; D uncertain. CDR1 and CDR2 from the germline V gene are SNHLY and FYNNEI. V dropped 3 bases and J dropped 13 bases, with 13 bases sitting between them. This CDR3 has 12 amino acids. CDR3 region: CASSDMASPQFF. In nucleotides, the CDR3 is TGTGCCAGCAGTGATATGGCTTCTCCCCAGTTCTTC.

This chain links TRBV6-4 with TRBJ2-1; no clear D. Germline loops: CDR1 MRHNA, CDR2 SNTAGT. The CDR3 loop spans 13 amino acids. Trimming removed 4 bases at V and 0 bases at J, with 4 bases between. The DNA of the CDR3 is TGTGCCAGCAGTGCGGGCTCCTACAATGAGCAGTTCTTC. It yields the protein CASSAGSYNEQFF.

CDR3 in amino acids: CASSLRPGQGISYEQYF. The CDR3 DNA sequence: TGTGCCAGCAGCTTAAGACCGGGACAGGGTATTTCCTACGAGCAGTACTTC. The V and J genes are TRBV7-3 and TRBJ2-7; 9 nucleotides align to TRBD1. The CDR3 totals 17 residues. The germline CDR1 and CDR2 sequences are SGHTA and FQGTGA. The trim removed 1 base at V and 1 base at J, leaving 8 bases unmatched.

V and J are TRBV27 and TRBJ1-3, with a weak D call TRBD1 (5 bases). The V end was cut by 6 bases, the J end by 0 bases, with 15 bases between. CDR1 MNHEY and CDR2 SMNVEV come from the germline V gene (reference sequence). The CDR3 contains 16 residues. DNA of the CDR3: TGTGCCAGCAGCCCGGGACTCCCGGGCTCTGGAAACACCATATATTTT. Its translation is CASSPGLPGSGNTIYF.

The chain uses TRBV7-8 and TRBJ2-1, with D hard to call. Trimming took off 1 base at V and 7 bases at J, with 8 bases between the two ends. Germline V gene lookup returns CDR1 SGHVS and CDR2 FQNEAQ. CDR3 length equals 13 residues. The chain's CDR3 is CASSLGELNEQFF. The CDR3 nucleotides are TGTGCCAGCAGCTTAGGAGAGTTAAATGAGCAGTTCTTC.